These T cell receptor beta chains were read from a single sample in a study of T cell repertoires in cytomegalovirus infection. The antigens of these receptors remain unknown. One entry per CDR3 protein results from TCRdb running MiXCR on the reads. The repertoire holds fewer than 1,000,000 distinct CDR3 sequences, with roughly 30% as singletons. The sequencing used cultured CD8+ T cells from PBMCs, collected from culture after CMV antigen stimulation. The receptors shown here come from a human donor in good health (CMV status not recorded). Some clones in this sample may be carry-over from other donors' samples. CDR3s include the opening cysteine and the closing phenylalanine or tryptophan. D genes are given only for firm matches. Clone sizes are given selectively: once, few, many, or a class where the clone is expanded.

TRBV12-5	.	TRBD2	TRBJ2-5	CASGFTTAAGGPGETQYF	TGTGCTAGTGGTTTCACGACGGCAGCGGGGGGGCCTGGAGAGACCCAGTACTTC
TRBV27	.	.	TRBJ2-1	CASSLYLGQSYNEQFF	TGTGCCAGCAGTTTATATTTAGGACAGTCCTACAATGAGCAGTTCTTC
TRBV9	.	TRBD1	TRBJ1-1	CASSVGGTGGPEAFF	TGTGCCAGCAGCGTTGGCGGGACAGGGGGCCCTGAAGCTTTCTTT
TRBV25-1	.	.	TRBJ2-2	CASSSFRTSNTGELFF	TGTGCCAGCAGTTCATTTAGGACCTCGAACACCGGGGAGCTGTTTTTT
TRBV4-2	few	TRBD1	TRBJ2-3	CASRAGQGALPSTDTQYF	TGTGCCAGCAGAGCCGGACAGGGGGCCTTACCTAGTACAGATACGCAGTATTTT
TRBV6-1	few	.	TRBJ1-5	CASSVPGTGYSNQPQHF	TGTGCCAGCAGTGTACCTGGGACGGGATATAGCAATCAGCCCCAGCATTTT
TRBV4-3	.	TRBD1	TRBJ2-1	CASSQDFPGQATSNEQFF	TGCGCCAGCAGCCAAGATTTCCCTGGACAGGCCACAAGCAATGAGCAGTTCTTC
TRBV7-6	.	TRBD1	TRBJ1-2	CASSLSVGDSDYGYTF	TGTGCCAGCAGCTTAAGCGTCGGGGACAGTGACTATGGCTACACCTTC
TRBV6-6	few	.	TRBJ2-1	CASSHRPLGVVTGDEQFF	TGTGCCAGCAGTCACCGACCACTAGGGGTGGTTACGGGAGATGAGCAGTTCTTC
TRBV15	.	TRBD1	TRBJ1-1	CATRPDRGNTEAFF	TGTGCCACCCGCCCGGACAGGGGGAATACTGAAGCTTTCTTT
TRBV2	few	TRBD1	TRBJ1-6	CASSEKGAGPLHF	TGTGCCAGCAGTGAAAAGGGGGCGGGACCCCTCCACTTT
TRBV7-2	many	TRBD1	TRBJ1-2	CASSFPRDRGDYGYTF	TGTGCCAGCAGCTTCCCACGGGACAGGGGCGACTATGGCTACACCTTC